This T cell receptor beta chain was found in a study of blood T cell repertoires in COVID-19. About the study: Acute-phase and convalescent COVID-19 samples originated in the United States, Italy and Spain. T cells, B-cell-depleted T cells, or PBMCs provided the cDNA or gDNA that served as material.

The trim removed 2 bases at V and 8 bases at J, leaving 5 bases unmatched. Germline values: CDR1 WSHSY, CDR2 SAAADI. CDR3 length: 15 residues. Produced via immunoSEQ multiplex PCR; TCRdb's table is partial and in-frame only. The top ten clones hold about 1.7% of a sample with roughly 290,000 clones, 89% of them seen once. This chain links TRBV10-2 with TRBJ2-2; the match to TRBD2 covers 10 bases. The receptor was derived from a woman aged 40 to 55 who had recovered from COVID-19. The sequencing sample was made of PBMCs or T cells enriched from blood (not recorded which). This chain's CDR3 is CASSEQRGGSGELFF. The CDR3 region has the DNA TGCGCCAGCAGTGAGCAGCGGGGGGGATCAGGGGAGCTGTTTTTT.